This T cell receptor (beta chain) was retrieved from a study of Graves' ophthalmopathy and Graves' hyperthyroidism. The overall study: Peripheral blood was gathered at the point of initial diagnosis, before any treatment started.

Having ophthalmopathy, the donors showed moderate-to-severe activity, CAS ≥3 and NOSPECS ≥4, with disease lasting under 3 months. Enrollment excluded any patients with other autoimmune diseases, uncontrolled infections, pregnancy or lactation. Whole-study results and caveats: Sensitivity reached 60% to 71% and specificity about 78% when the model predicted ophthalmopathy progression.

A word on this clonotype: Its target is unknown.

The V and J ends lost 7 bases and 7 bases respectively, with 19 bases between them. The length of the CDR3 is 15 residues. TCR beta CDR3 regions were amplified from RNA transcripts. After a first-round RT-PCR with HTBI primers, a second-round multiplex PCR was run. One entry per CDR3 protein results from TCRdb running MiXCR on the multiplex PCR reads. The sample has 600,000 to 700,000 distinct CDR3 sequences, more than 40% seen once. Sequencing was carried out using peripheral blood. This chain joins TRBV12-3 or TRBV12-4 and TRBJ2-2; D is ambiguous. The clonotype originates from an adult man with Graves' ophthalmopathy. Written as DNA, the CDR3 is TGTGCCAGCACCTACCTTCGGGTTAGAGGCGGGGAGCTGTTTTTT. The encoded protein is CASTYLRVRGGELFF.